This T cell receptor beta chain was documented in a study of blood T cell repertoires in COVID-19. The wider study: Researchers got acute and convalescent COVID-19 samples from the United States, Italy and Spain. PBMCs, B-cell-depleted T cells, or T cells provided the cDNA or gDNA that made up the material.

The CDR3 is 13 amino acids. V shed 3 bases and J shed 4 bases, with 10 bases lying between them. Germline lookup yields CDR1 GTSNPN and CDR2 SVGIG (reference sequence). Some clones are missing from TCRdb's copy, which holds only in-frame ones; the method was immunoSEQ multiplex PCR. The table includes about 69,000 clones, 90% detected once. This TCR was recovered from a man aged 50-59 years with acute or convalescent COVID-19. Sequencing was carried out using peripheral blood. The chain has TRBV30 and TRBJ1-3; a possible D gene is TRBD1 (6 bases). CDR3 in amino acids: CAWRQGVGNTIYF. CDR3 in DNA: TGTGCCTGGAGACAGGGTGTAGGAAACACCATATATTTT.